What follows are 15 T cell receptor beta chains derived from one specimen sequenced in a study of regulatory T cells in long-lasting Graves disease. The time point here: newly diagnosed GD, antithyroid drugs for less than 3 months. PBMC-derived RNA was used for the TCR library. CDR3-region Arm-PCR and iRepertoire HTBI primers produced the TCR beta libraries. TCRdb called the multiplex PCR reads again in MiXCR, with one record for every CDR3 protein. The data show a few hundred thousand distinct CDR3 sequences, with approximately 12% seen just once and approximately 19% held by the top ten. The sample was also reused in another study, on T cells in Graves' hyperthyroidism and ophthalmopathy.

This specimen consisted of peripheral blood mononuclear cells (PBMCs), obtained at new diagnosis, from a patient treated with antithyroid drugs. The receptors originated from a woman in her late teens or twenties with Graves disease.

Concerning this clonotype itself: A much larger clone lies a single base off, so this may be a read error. The CDR3 reads CASMGRGSAEQYV. The CDR3 DNA reads TGTGCCAGCATGGGAAGGGGATCGGCCGAGCAGTACGTC. The genes are TRBV6-2 or TRBV6-3 and TRBJ2-7, with D possibly TRBD1 on 5 matching bases. The germline V gene encodes CDR1 MNHEY and CDR2 SVGEGT. V dropped 7 bases and J dropped 6 bases, with 16 bases sitting between them. This CDR3 has 13 residues.

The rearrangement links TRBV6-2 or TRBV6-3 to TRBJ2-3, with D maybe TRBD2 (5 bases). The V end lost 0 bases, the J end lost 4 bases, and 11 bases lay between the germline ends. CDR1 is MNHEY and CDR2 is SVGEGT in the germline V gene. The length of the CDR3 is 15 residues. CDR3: CASSYSVGDSDTQYF. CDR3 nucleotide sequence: TGTGCCAGCAGTTACTCCGTGGGAGATTCAGATACGCAGTATTTT.

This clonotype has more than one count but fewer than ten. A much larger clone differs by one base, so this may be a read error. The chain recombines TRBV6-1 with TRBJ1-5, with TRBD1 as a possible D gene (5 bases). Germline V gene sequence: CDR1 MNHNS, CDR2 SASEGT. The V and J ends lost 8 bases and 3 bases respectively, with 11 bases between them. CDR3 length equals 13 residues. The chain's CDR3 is CASGVGDNQPQHF. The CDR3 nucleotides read TGTGCCAGCGGTGTAGGGGACAATCAGCCCCAGCATTTT.

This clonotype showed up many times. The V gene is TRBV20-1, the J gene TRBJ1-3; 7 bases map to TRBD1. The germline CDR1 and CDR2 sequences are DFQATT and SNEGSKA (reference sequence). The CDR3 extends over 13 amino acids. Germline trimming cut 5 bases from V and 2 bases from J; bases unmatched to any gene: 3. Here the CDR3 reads CSARDRAGNTIYF. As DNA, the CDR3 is TGCAGTGCTCGTGACAGGGCTGGAAACACCATATATTTT.

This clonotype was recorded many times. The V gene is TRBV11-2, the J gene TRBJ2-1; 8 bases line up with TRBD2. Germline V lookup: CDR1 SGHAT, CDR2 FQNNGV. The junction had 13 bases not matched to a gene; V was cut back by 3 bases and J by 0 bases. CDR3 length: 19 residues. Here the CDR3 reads CASSLGEVAGTFSYNEQFF. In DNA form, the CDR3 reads TGTGCCAGCAGCTTGGGTGAGGTAGCGGGGACTTTCTCCTACAATGAGCAGTTCTTC.

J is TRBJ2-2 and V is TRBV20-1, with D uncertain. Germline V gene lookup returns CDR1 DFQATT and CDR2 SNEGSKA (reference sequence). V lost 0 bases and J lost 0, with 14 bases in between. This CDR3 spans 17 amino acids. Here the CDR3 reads CSARDSSHRSNTGELFF. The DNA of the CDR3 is TGCAGTGCTAGAGACTCCAGTCATCGGTCGAACACCGGGGAGCTGTTTTTT.

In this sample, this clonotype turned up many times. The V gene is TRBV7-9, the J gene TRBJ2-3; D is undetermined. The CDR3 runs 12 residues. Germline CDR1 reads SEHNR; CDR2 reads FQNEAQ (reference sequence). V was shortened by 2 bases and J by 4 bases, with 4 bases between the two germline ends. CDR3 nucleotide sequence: TGTGCCAGCAGCTTAAGTTCAGATACGCAGTATTTT. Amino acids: CASSLSSDTQYF.

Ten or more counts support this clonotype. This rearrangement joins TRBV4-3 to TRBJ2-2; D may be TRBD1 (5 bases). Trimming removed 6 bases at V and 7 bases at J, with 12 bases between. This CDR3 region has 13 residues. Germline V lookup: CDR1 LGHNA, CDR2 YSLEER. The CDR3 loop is CASRGLGRGELFF. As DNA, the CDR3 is TGCGCCAGCAGGGGGTTGGGGCGCGGGGAGCTGTTTTTT.

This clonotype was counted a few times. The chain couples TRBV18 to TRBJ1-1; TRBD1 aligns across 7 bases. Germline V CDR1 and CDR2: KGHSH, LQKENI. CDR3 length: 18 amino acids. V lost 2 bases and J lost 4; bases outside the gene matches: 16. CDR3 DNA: TGTGCCAGCTCACCAAGCGCGGCAGGGGGGTACTTAGGCACTGAAGCTTTCTTT. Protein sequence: CASSPSAAGGYLGTEAFF.

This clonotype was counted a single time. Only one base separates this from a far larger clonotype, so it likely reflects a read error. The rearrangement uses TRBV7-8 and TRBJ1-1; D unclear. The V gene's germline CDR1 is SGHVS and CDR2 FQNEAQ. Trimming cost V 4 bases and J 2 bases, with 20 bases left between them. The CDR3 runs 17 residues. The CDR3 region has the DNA TGTGCCAGCAGCTCAGGATTTGAGGGTCCAACTAACACTGAAGCTTTCTTT. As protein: CASSSGFEGPTNTEAFF.

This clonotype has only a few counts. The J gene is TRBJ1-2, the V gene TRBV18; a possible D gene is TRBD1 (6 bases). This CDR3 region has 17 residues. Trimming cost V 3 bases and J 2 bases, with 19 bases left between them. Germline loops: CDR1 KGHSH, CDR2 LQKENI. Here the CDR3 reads CASSPKRGQGGNYGYTF. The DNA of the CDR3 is TGTGCCAGCTCACCTAAGCGGGGGCAGGGCGGAAACTATGGCTACACCTTC.

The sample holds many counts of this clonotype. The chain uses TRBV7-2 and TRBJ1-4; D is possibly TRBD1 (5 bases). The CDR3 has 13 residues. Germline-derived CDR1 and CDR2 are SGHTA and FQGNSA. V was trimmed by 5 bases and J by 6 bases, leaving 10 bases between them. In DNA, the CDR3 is TGTGCCAGCAGCAGGGGTTGGTATGAAAAACTGTTTTTT. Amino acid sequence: CASSRGWYEKLFF.

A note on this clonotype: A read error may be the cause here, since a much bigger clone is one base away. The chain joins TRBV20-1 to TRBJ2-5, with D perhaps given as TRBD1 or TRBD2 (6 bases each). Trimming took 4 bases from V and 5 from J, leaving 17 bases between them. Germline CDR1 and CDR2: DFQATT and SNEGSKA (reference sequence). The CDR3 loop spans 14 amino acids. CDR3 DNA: TGCAGTGCTACGCCGGGGGCGATTGATGAGACCCAGTACTTC. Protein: CSATPGAIDETQYF.

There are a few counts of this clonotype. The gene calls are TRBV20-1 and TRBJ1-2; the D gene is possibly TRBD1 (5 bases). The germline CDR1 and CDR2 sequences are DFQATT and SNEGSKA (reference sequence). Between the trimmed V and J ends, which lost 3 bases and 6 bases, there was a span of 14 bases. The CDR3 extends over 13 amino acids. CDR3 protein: CSARWGGGDGYTF. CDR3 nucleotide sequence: TGCAGTGCTAGGTGGGGGGGTGGAGATGGCTACACCTTC.

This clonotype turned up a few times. CDR3 sequence reads: CASSQRGRGPGHSPLHF. CDR3 sequence (DNA): TGCGCCAGCAGCCAACGGGGAAGGGGGCCGGGCCATTCACCCCTCCACTTT. The chain has TRBV4-1 and TRBJ1-6, with 7 nucleotides matching TRBD1. Germline V lookup: CDR1 MGHRA, CDR2 YSYEKL. Trimming removed 2 bases from V and 8 bases from J; junction bases left unmatched: 12. CDR3 length: 17 residues.